This T cell receptor (beta chain) was recorded in a study of monozygotic twins with inflammatory bowel disease. This CDR3 contains 13 residues. Germline CDR1 LNHNV, CDR2 YYDKDF (reference sequence). The template was total RNA from whole blood, with no T cell sorting. Study-wide points: Patients got different immunosuppressive treatments, which may have made their repertoires more variable.

TCRdb re-called the 5' RACE reads; one entry per CDR3 protein, DNA not given. The specimen's table records roughly 150,000 distinct CDR3 sequences. As concerns this clonotype: As yet, its antigen is unknown.

Sequencing used blood. The chain combines TRBV15 with TRBJ1-2. This TCR derives from a human donor with ulcerative colitis or Crohn's disease, or a healthy co-twin of an affected twin (not recorded which). The CDR3 here is CATSREGAQGYTF.